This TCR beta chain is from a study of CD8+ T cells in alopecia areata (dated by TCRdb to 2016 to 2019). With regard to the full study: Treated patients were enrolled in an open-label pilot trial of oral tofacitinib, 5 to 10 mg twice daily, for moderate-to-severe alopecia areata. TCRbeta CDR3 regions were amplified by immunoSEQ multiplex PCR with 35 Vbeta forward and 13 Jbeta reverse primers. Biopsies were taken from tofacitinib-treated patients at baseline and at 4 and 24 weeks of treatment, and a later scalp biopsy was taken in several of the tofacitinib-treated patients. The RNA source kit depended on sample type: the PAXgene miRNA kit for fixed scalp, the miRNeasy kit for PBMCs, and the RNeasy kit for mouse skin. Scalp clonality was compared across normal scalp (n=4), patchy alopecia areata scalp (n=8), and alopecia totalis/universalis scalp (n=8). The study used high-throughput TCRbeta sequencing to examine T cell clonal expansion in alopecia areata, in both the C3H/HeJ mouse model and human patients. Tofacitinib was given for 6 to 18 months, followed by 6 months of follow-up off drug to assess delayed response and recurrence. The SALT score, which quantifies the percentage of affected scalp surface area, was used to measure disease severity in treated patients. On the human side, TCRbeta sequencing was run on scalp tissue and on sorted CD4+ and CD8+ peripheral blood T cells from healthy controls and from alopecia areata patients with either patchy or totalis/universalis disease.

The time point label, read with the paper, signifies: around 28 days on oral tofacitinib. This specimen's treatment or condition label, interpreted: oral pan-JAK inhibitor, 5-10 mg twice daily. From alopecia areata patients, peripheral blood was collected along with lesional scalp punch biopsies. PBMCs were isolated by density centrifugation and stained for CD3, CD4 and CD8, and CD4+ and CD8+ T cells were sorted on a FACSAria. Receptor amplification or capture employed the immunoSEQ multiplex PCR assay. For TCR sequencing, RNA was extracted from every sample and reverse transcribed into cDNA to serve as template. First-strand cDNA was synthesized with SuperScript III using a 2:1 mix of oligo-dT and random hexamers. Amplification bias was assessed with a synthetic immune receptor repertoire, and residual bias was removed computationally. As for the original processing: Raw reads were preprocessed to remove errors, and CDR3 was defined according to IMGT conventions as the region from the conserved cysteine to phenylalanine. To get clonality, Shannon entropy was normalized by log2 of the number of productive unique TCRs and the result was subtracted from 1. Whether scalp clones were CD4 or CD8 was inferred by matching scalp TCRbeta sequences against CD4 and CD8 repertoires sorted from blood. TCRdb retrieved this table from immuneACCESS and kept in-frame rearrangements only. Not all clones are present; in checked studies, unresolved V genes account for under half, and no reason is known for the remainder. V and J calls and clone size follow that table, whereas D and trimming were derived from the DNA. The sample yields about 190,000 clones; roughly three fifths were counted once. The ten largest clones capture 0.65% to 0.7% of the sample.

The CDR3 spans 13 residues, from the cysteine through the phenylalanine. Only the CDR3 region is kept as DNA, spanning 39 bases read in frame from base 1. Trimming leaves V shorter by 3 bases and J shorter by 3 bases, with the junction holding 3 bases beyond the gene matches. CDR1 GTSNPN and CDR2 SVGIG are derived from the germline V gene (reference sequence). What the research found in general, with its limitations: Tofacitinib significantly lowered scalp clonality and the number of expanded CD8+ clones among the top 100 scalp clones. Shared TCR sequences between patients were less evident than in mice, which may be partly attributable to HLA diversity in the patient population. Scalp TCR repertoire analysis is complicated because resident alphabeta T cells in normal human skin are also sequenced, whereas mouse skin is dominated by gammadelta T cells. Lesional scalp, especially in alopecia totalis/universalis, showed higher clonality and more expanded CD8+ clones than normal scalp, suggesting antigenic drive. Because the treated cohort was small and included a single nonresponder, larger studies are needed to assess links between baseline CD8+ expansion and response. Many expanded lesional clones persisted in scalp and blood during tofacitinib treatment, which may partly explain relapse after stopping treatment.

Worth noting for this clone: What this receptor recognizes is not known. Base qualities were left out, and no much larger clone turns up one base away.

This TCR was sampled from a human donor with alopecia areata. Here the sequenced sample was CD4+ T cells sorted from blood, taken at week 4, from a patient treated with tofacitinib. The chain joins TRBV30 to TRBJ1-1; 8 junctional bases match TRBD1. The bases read TGTGCCTGGAGGCAGACAGGGGACACTGAAGCTTTCTTT. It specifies CAWRQTGDTEAFF.